The rows below give T cell receptor beta chains drawn from one sample of a study of glioma-infiltrating T cells after dendritic cell vaccination. Data came from immunoSEQ multiplex PCR; TCRdb stores just in-frame clones and leaves some out. Among approximately 22,000 clones listed, roughly 78% were seen once. Here the sequenced sample was blood, taken before dendritic cell vaccination. These receptors came from a human donor with glioblastoma. Both conserved end residues are part of each CDR3. A D gene is named only where the DNA matches it firmly. Expanded clones are given a class, and other clones once, few, many or no size at all.

d_call	v_call	j_call	cdr3_length	clone_size	cdr3_nt	cdr3_aa
NA	TRBV5-1	TRBJ1-1	15	NA	TGCGCCAGCAGCAGGGGGGGGCAGGGGAGCGCTGAAGCTTTCTTT	CASSRGGQGSAEAFF
TRBD1	TRBV5-1	TRBJ1-1	14	NA	TGCGCCAGCAGCTCGGGACAGCCGAACACTGAAGCTTTCTTT	CASSSGQPNTEAFF
NA	TRBV7-2	TRBJ2-1	14	NA	TGTGCCAGCAGCCTTGGACTACCCTACAATGAGCAGTTCTTC	CASSLGLPYNEQFF
NA	TRBV14	TRBJ2-1	16	NA	TGTGCCAGCAGCCAAGGCGGGGCAGTCAGTGGGAATGAGCAGTTCTTC	CASSQGGAVSGNEQFF
NA	TRBV20-1	TRBJ1-5	10	NA	TGCAGTGCTATCCGTCAGCCCCAGCATTTT	CSAIRQPQHF
NA	TRBV7-2	TRBJ1-5	13	NA	TGTGCCAGCAGCTCGCAAGGGGGTCAGCCCCAGCATTTT	CASSSQGGQPQHF
TRBD2	TRBV7-2	TRBJ2-7	15	NA	TGTGCCAGCAGCTCTCCCGGGGGGTTCTCCTACGAGCAGTACTTC	CASSSPGGFSYEQYF
NA	TRBV15	TRBJ1-5	15	NA	TGTGCCACCAGCATCGGAAGGGGCGACGTCCAGCCCCAGCATTTT	CATSIGRGDVQPQHF
NA	TRBV7-2	TRBJ2-2	13	NA	TGTGCCAGCAGCTTAGGGGGGCGCGGGGAGCTGTTTTTT	CASSLGGRGELFF
TRBD1	TRBV19	TRBJ1-5	16	NA	TGTGCCAGTAGTATAGATCTGACAGGGGGCTATCAGCCCCAGCATTTT	CASSIDLTGGYQPQHF
NA	TRBV7-3	TRBJ2-2	16	NA	TGTGCCAGCAGCTTAAGGCCAGCGGAAAAACCCGGGGAGCTGTTTTTT	CASSLRPAEKPGELFF
NA	TRBV5-1	TRBJ2-7	15	NA	TGCGCCAGCAGCTTGGCGGCGGGCCCTACCTACGAGCAGTACTTC	CASSLAAGPTYEQYF
TRBD1	TRBV27	TRBJ2-5	15	NA	TGTGCCAGCAGTGGGGACAGGGGCCTTGGGGAGACCCAGTACTTC	CASSGDRGLGETQYF
NA	TRBV4-1	TRBJ2-1	14	NA	TGCGCCAGCAGCCAAGATCCACAGGACCGGGCCTTCTTCTTC	CASSQDPQDRAFFF
NA	TRBV4-2	TRBJ2-7	14	NA	TGTGCCAGCAGCCCCTTAGCGGTTACGTACGAGCAGTACTTC	CASSPLAVTYEQYF
NA	TRBV7-2	TRBJ2-6	13	once	TGTGCCACCGGGGTGGATGGGGCCAACGTCCTGACTTTC	CATGVDGANVLTF
TRBD1	TRBV19	TRBJ1-5	14	NA	TGTGCCAGTAGTATAGCCGTATGGACAGGGCCCCAGCATTTT	CASSIAVWTGPQHF
TRBD2	TRBV7-9	TRBJ2-1	16	NA	TGTGCCAGCAGCCCACCTACTAGCGGGTCGACCAATGAGCAGTTCTTC	CASSPPTSGSTNEQFF
TRBD1	TRBV9	TRBJ1-4	14	NA	TGTGCCAGCAGCGTGGGACAGGGTGCTGAAAAACTGTTTTTT	CASSVGQGAEKLFF
NA	TRBV6-6	TRBJ1-5	13	NA	TGTGCCAGCAGTTACGCAGGGGATCAGCCCCAGCATTTT	CASSYAGDQPQHF
NA	TRBV6-5	TRBJ2-3	13	NA	TGTGCCAGCGTAGGGAGAGGCACAGATACGCAGTATTTT	CASVGRGTDTQYF
NA	TRBV29-1	TRBJ1-4	12	NA	TGCAGCGTTGCGGGGGTGGGTGAAAAACTGTTTTTT	CSVAGVGEKLFF
TRBD1	TRBV27	TRBJ1-2	15	NA	TGTGCCAGCAGTCCCCCGGGACAGGGTATTTATGGCTACACCTTC	CASSPPGQGIYGYTF
NA	TRBV18	TRBJ1-1	15	once	TGTGCCAGCTCACCACCCGGACAGCTGAACACTGAAGCTTTCTTT	CASSPPGQLNTEAFF
NA	TRBV6-6	TRBJ2-3	12	NA	TGTGCCAGCAGTTTGTCTACAGATACGCAGTATTTT	CASSLSTDTQYF
NA	TRBV15	TRBJ1-1	14	NA	TGTGCCACCAGCAGAGATGTCGTGAACACTGAAGCTTTCTTT	CATSRDVVNTEAFF
NA	TRBV4-3	TRBJ1-4	15	few	TGCGCCAGCAGCCAAGATCGGGTGGCTAATGAAAAACTGTTTTTT	CASSQDRVANEKLFF
TRBD2	TRBV10-2	TRBJ2-7	14	NA	TGTGCCAGCAGTTTACGGGAGGGCCCCTACGAGCAGTACTTC	CASSLREGPYEQYF
NA	TRBV10-3	TRBJ2-5	15	NA	TGTGCTATAAGTCCGGGCAGGGGGGACCAAGAGACCCAGTACTTC	CAISPGRGDQETQYF
NA	TRBV27	TRBJ2-7	12	NA	TGTGCCAGTTGGGGCGCCTCTTACGAGCAGTACTTC	CASWGASYEQYF
TRBD1	TRBV5-1	TRBJ2-3	14	NA	TGCGCCAGCAGCTTGCGGGACAGGGCGCATACGCAGTATTTT	CASSLRDRAHTQYF
TRBD2	TRBV5-5	TRBJ2-3	18	NA	TGTGCCAGCAGCTTGGGCCCCCCGACTAGCGGGAGGACAGATACGCAGTATTTT	CASSLGPPTSGRTDTQYF
NA	TRBV29-1	TRBJ2-3	15	NA	TGCAGCGTTCGGGGAGCCCCTACTAGCACAGATACGCAGTATTTT	CSVRGAPTSTDTQYF
NA	TRBV9	TRBJ1-2	15	NA	TGTGCCAGCAGCGCCTTTTTGGGGGGATTTAATGGCTACACCTTC	CASSAFLGGFNGYTF
NA	TRBV5-4	TRBJ2-3	16	NA	TGTGCCAGCAGCCCGAAGGGGGGGAGTGGCACAGATACGCAGTATTTT	CASSPKGGSGTDTQYF
TRBD2	TRBV7-9	TRBJ2-1	14	NA	TGTGCCAGCAGCTCTAGCGGGAGTGGGAATGAGCAGTTCTTC	CASSSSGSGNEQFF
NA	TRBV11-2	TRBJ2-7	15	NA	TGTGCCAGCAGCTTTTCCGCTGGGAGCTCCTACGAGCAGTACTTC	CASSFSAGSSYEQYF
TRBD1	TRBV7-2	TRBJ1-5	14	once	TGTGCCAGCAGCTCCGGGACAGGGGGACAGCCCCAGCATTTT	CASSSGTGGQPQHF
NA	TRBV27	TRBJ2-2	16	NA	TGTGCCAGCAGTCCTAAACAGAACGCGAACACCGGGGAGCTGTTTTTT	CASSPKQNANTGELFF
NA	TRBV19	TRBJ1-2	12	few	TGTGCCAGTAGATTCCAGAACTATGGCTACACCTTC	CASRFQNYGYTF
TRBD2	TRBV30	TRBJ2-1	17	NA	TGTGCCTGGAGGGGACGGACTAGCGAGAGCTCCTACAATGAGCAGTTCTTC	CAWRGRTSESSYNEQFF
NA	TRBV7-9	TRBJ1-2	17	NA	TGTGCCAGCAGCTTAGGGACACCCGGTGTGTCCCTCTATGGCTACACCTTC	CASSLGTPGVSLYGYTF
NA	TRBV28	TRBJ1-5	16	once	TGTGCCAGCAGGACAGACGAAACGTATAGCAATCAGCCCCAGCATTTT	CASRTDETYSNQPQHF
NA	TRBV28	TRBJ2-2	14	NA	TGTGCCAGCTCCCCCCCCCGAGACACCGGGGAGCTGTTTTTT	CASSPPRDTGELFF
NA	TRBV27	TRBJ2-4	16	NA	TGTGCCAGCAGTTTAATAGAGGGAACGGCCAAAAACATTCAGTACTTC	CASSLIEGTAKNIQYF
TRBD1	TRBV30	TRBJ1-1	13	NA	TGTGCCTGGTCGGACAGGGGGAACACTGAAGCTTTCTTT	CAWSDRGNTEAFF
TRBD1	TRBV4-2	TRBJ2-6	20	NA	TGTGCCAGCAGCCAGTTACCGGGACAGGGGGGCTCCTCTGGGGCCAACGTCCTGACTTTC	CASSQLPGQGGSSGANVLTF
TRBD1	TRBV19	TRBJ2-7	14	NA	TGTGCCAGTAGTATGAGGGACAGGTCCTACGAGCAGTACTTC	CASSMRDRSYEQYF
NA	TRBV25-1	TRBJ2-2	13	NA	TGTGCCAGCAGTGAAGGCGGGGAAGGGGAGCTGTTTTTT	CASSEGGEGELFF
TRBD2	TRBV14	TRBJ2-7	13	few	TGTGCCAGCAGTCCCGGGACTAACTACGAGCAGTACTTC	CASSPGTNYEQYF
NA	TRBV4-2	TRBJ2-2	17	NA	TGTGCCAGCAGCCAAGATGATCGGGCGGGCTGGGGCGGGGAGCTGTTTTTT	CASSQDDRAGWGGELFF
TRBD2	TRBV9	TRBJ2-7	15	NA	TGTGCCAGCAGCGTCGGGGGGGGCGGGGGTGACGAGCAGTACTTC	CASSVGGGGGDEQYF
NA	TRBV9	TRBJ2-7	15	NA	TGTGCCAGCAGCGTAGGCCAGTGGAGCTCCTACGAGCAGTACTTC	CASSVGQWSSYEQYF